The 30 T cell receptor beta chains below all came from one sample that was sequenced in a study of blood T cell repertoires in COVID-19 (dated by TCRdb to 2018 to 2020). The library was prepared using the immunoSEQ multiplex PCR assay. The table comes from immuneACCESS by way of TCRdb, which keeps in-frame sequences with V and J called. Part of the clones is missing from these tables; in studies checked, under half for an unresolved V gene and the rest for unknown reasons. A total of fewer than 65,000 clones appear in this sample, over 80% of them only once. The ten largest clones capture about a tenth of the sample. Sequencing was carried out using peripheral blood. The origin of the receptors is a man aged 25 to 40 with COVID-19, enrolled during active disease.

V usage is TRBV10-3 and J usage is TRBJ1-6; 7 bases match TRBD1. V was pared by 6 bases and J by 9 bases, with 20 bases of the junction left unmatched. Looked up from germline, CDR1 is ENHRY and CDR2 is SYGVKD. The CDR3 length is 18 residues. The CDR3 sequence is CAIRSGTVLSSSSSPLHF. The CDR3 DNA is TGTGCCATCAGATCCGGGACAGTCCTCTCCAGTAGTAGTTCACCCCTCCACTTT.

V is TRBV3-1 (or the pseudogene TRBV3-2) and J is TRBJ1-1; D uncertain. This CDR3 spans 13 amino acids. From germline, CDR1 is LGHDT and CDR2 YNNKEL (reference sequence). V dropped 3 bases and J dropped 4 bases, with 9 bases sitting between them. CDR3 loop: CASSHNAGTEAFF. DNA for the CDR3: TGTGCCAGCAGCCACAATGCGGGCACTGAAGCTTTCTTT.

This sequence joins TRBV3-1 (or the pseudogene TRBV3-2) and TRBJ2-7, with D unclear. Trimming cost V 0 bases and J 7 bases, with 10 bases left between them. The germline gives CDR1 LGHDT, CDR2 YNNKEL (reference sequence). CDR3 length: 13 amino acids. DNA of the CDR3: TGTGCCAGCAGCCAAGACTACGCGTCGGAGCAGTACTTC. It yields the protein CASSQDYASEQYF.

The chain carries TRBV4-3 and TRBJ2-7, with TRBD1 as a possible D gene (6 bases). The V end lost 0 bases, the J end lost 9 bases, and 21 bases lay between the germline ends. The CDR3 has 16 amino acids. CDR1 and CDR2 from the germline V gene are LGHNA and YSLEER. The CDR3 nucleotides are TGCGCCAGCAGCCAAGATGCGTCGGGACATACCGGGCGGCAGTACTTC. This translates into CASSQDASGHTGRQYF.

J is TRBJ2-7 and V is TRBV30; D is possibly TRBD1 (5 bases). In germline, CDR1 is GTSNPN, CDR2 SVGIG (reference sequence). The CDR3 totals 13 residues. Trimming stripped 0 bases from V and 3 bases from J, with 9 bases between. CDR3 region: CAWSVQGNYEQYF. The CDR3 DNA reads TGTGCCTGGAGTGTCCAGGGAAACTACGAGCAGTACTTC.

The CDR3, as DNA: TGTGCCAGTCAGAGAGGCGGGGGGGGTGAAAAACTGTTTTTT. Encoded protein: CASQRGGGGEKLFF. The rearrangement links TRBV2 to TRBJ1-4; maybe TRBD1 (5 bases). The CDR3 extends over 14 amino acids. Germline V gene sequence: CDR1 SNHLY, CDR2 FYNNEI. Trimming shortened V by 9 bases and J by 7 bases, and 18 bases separated the two germline ends.

This clone showed up just a few times. This rearrangement joins TRBV7-8 to TRBJ2-1; 9 bases map to TRBD1. The CDR3 extends over 18 amino acids. The germline gives CDR1 SGHVS, CDR2 FQNEAQ. The V and J ends lost 6 bases and 8 bases, in that order; junction bases with no gene match: 20. CDR3 loop: CASRLGGMGQGFMDEQFF. The CDR3 DNA follows: TGTGCCAGCAGGCTTGGAGGGATGGGACAGGGTTTCATGGATGAGCAGTTCTTC.

The chain has TRBV4-1 and TRBJ1-1; TRBD1 matches at 9 bases. The CDR3 contains 15 residues. V lost 0 bases to trimming and J lost 7 bases; unmatched junction nucleotides: 6. The germline V gene encodes CDR1 MGHRA and CDR2 YSYEKL. In nucleotides, the CDR3 is TGCGCCAGCAGCCAAGAGCCGGGACAGGGCGATGAAGCTTTCTTT. Amino acid sequence: CASSQEPGQGDEAFF.

The chain combines TRBV9 with TRBJ1-5; D gene unclear. Trimming took off 5 bases at V and 0 bases at J, with 12 bases between the two ends. This CDR3 contains 15 residues. CDR1 SGDLS and CDR2 YYNGEE come from the germline V gene. For the CDR3, the DNA is TGTGCCAGCAGTACTCACGATAATAGCAATCAGCCCCAGCATTTT. Amino acid sequence: CASSTHDNSNQPQHF.

V usage is TRBV4-2 and J usage is TRBJ1-2, with D maybe TRBD1 (5 bases). The CDR3 is 15 amino acids. With 5 bases removed from V and 4 bases from J, the gap between germline ends came to 17 bases. Germline V CDR1 and CDR2: LGHNA, YNFKEQ. The DNA of the CDR3 is TGTGCCAGCAGCTCCACCCTGGGGGGAAGCTATGGCTACACCTTC. The encoded protein is CASSSTLGGSYGYTF.

This clone occurred many times. CDR3 DNA sequence: TGTGCCAGCAGCCTAGACCCGGATTCGGGACCCCTCCACTTT. Its translation is CASSLDPDSGPLHF. This chain uses TRBV9 with TRBJ1-6; D not resolved. Trimming removed 4 bases from V and 12 bases from J, with 17 bases in between. Germline V gene lookup returns CDR1 SGDLS and CDR2 YYNGEE. The CDR3 totals 14 residues.

V gene TRBV12-5 combines with J gene TRBJ2-2, with D maybe TRBD2 (5 bases). Trimming removed 0 bases at V and 2 bases at J, with 7 bases between. Germline assignment: CDR1 LGHNT and CDR2 FRNRAP. This CDR3 is 15 amino acids long. CDR3 loop: CASGLVSGNTGELFF. Here the CDR3 DNA reads TGTGCTAGTGGTTTGGTGAGCGGAAACACCGGGGAGCTGTTTTTT.

This clone was counted a few times. The chain has TRBV12-3 or TRBV12-4 and TRBJ1-1, with 8 bases fitting TRBD1. With 5 bases clipped from V and 6 bases from J, the junction kept 2 bases outside the gene matches. The CDR3 is made up of 12 amino acids. CDR3 protein: CASSDRGAEAFF. For the CDR3, the DNA is TGTGCCAGCAGTGACAGGGGCGCTGAAGCTTTCTTT.

This clone was found once. The genes are TRBV28 and TRBJ2-6, with D maybe TRBD2 (6 bases). Per the germline V gene, CDR1 is MDHEN and CDR2 is SYDVKM. This CDR3 spans 16 amino acids. V gave up 4 bases and J gave up 4 bases, with 14 bases separating them. The CDR3 reads CASSSAGTLGANVLTF. The CDR3, as DNA: TGTGCCAGCAGTTCGGCCGGGACTCTGGGGGCCAACGTCCTGACTTTC. Variable domain in full (rest from reference TRBV28 and TRBJ2-6): DVKVTQSSRYLVKRTGEKVFLECVQDMDHENMFWYRQDPGLGLRLIYFSYDVKMKEKGDIPEGYSVSREKKERFSLILESASTNQTSMYLCASSSAGTLGANVLTFGAGSRLTVL.

V and J are TRBV28 and TRBJ1-5; D not resolved. In germline, CDR1 is MDHEN, CDR2 SYDVKM. The CDR3 contains 12 residues. Trimming cost V 8 bases and J 0 bases, with 5 bases left between them. As DNA, the CDR3 is TGTGCCAGCCAGTATAGCAATCAGCCCCAGCATTTT. The encoded protein is CASQYSNQPQHF.

V and J are TRBV6-2 or TRBV6-3 and TRBJ2-3; tentatively, D is TRBD2 (5 bases). CDR3 length equals 12 residues. V was shortened by 2 bases and J by 8 bases, with 8 bases between the two germline ends. Germline CDR1 is MNHEY and CDR2 is SVGEGT. CDR3 bases: TGTGCCAGCAGTTACCGAGCGGCTACGCAGTATTTT. Amino acid sequence: CASSYRAATQYF.

The chain links TRBV27 to TRBJ2-3; D is possibly TRBD2 (6 bases). The CDR3 loop spans 14 amino acids. Trimming shortened V by 2 bases and J by 1 base, and 7 bases separated the two germline ends. Germline-derived CDR1 and CDR2 are MNHEY and SMNVEV (reference sequence). The CDR3 sequence is CASSLAGRTDTQYF. The CDR3 DNA follows: TGTGCCAGCAGTTTAGCGGGGCGCACAGATACGCAGTATTTT.

This sequence joins TRBV9 and TRBJ1-1, with unresolved D. Germline V gene data show CDR1 as SGDLS and CDR2 as YYNGEE. V was clipped by 3 bases and J by 1 base, with 10 bases between them. There are 14 residues in the CDR3. The CDR3 loop is CASSGRSGNTEAFF. The DNA of the CDR3 is TGTGCCAGCAGCGGTAGGTCGGGGAACACTGAAGCTTTCTTT.

The genes are TRBV19 and TRBJ1-1; weak D call: TRBD1 (5 bases). The CDR3 runs 14 residues. Germline CDR1 LNHDA, CDR2 SQIVND (reference sequence). V gave up 7 bases and J gave up 4 bases, with 16 bases separating them. DNA of the CDR3: TGTGCCAGTACGGTTGCAGGGCCGGGCACTGAAGCTTTCTTT. This encodes CASTVAGPGTEAFF.

V and J are TRBV3-1 (or the pseudogene TRBV3-2) and TRBJ2-7, with D maybe TRBD1 (6 bases). CDR3 length: 14 amino acids. Germline-derived CDR1 and CDR2 are LGHDT and YNNKEL (reference sequence). Trimming took off 0 bases at V and 2 bases at J, with 8 bases between the two ends. DNA for the CDR3: TGTGCCAGCAGCCAAGATACAGGGCCCTACGAGCAGTACTTC. Amino acid sequence: CASSQDTGPYEQYF.

This rearrangement joins TRBV7-9 to TRBJ1-5; 11 bases line up with TRBD1. This CDR3 has 15 amino acids. V shed 5 bases and J 4 bases; nucleotides not matched to a gene: 4. Germline V gene lookup returns CDR1 SEHNR and CDR2 FQNEAQ (reference sequence). The CDR3 sequence: CASSGGTGGNQPQHF. In nucleotides, the CDR3 is TGTGCCAGCAGCGGTGGGACAGGGGGGAATCAGCCCCAGCATTTT.

The chain has TRBV7-2 and TRBJ2-2, with D perhaps TRBD2 (6 bases). The CDR3 is 17 residues long. The germline CDR1 and CDR2 sequences are SGHTA and FQGNSA. V lost 3 bases to trimming and J lost 6 bases, with 20 bases between them. CDR3 in amino acids: CASSFGGLRERAGELFF. In DNA, the CDR3 is TGTGCCAGCAGCTTTGGGGGATTGCGGGAAAGGGCCGGGGAGCTGTTTTTT.

V is TRBV30 and J is TRBJ2-7, with 9 bases fitting TRBD1. The CDR3 covers 13 residues. V dropped 5 bases and J dropped 4; count of bases not matched to a gene: 6. Germline lookup yields CDR1 GTSNPN and CDR2 SVGIG (reference sequence). This CDR3 is CAWATGGGYEQYF. The CDR3 nucleotides read TGTGCCTGGGCTACAGGGGGCGGGTACGAGCAGTACTTC.

The chain couples TRBV2 to TRBJ2-7, with a tentative D call TRBD1 (6 bases). Germline CDR1 reads SNHLY; CDR2 reads FYNNEI. The V gene lost 5 bases and the J gene lost 2 bases, with 10 bases spanning the gap. This CDR3 has 13 amino acids. In DNA, the CDR3 is TGTGCCAGCAGTCCGGACAGCACCTACGAGCAGTACTTC. Amino acids: CASSPDSTYEQYF.

This clone was seen only once. The chain uses TRBV18 and TRBJ1-1; D gene uncertain. The germline gives CDR1 KGHSH, CDR2 LQKENI. Deletions cut 3 bases from V and 3 bases from J, with 8 bases between. The CDR3 spans 13 residues. In DNA, the CDR3 is TGTGCCAGCTCACCCATGAGGGACACTGAAGCTTTCTTT. Its protein is CASSPMRDTEAFF.

The chain recombines TRBV19 with TRBJ1-5, with 7 nucleotides matching TRBD1. From germline, CDR1 is LNHDA and CDR2 SQIVND (reference sequence). The CDR3 totals 13 residues. Trimming removed 9 bases from V and 2 bases from J; junction bases left unmatched: 4. Written as DNA, the CDR3 is TGTGCCAGCCATACAGGGGGCAATCAGCCCCAGCATTTT. It encodes CASHTGGNQPQHF. The full variable domain, its missing parts supplied by reference TRBV19 and TRBJ1-5, is DGGITQSPKYLFRKEGQNVTLSCEQNLNHDAMYWYRQDPGQGLRLIYYSQIVNDFQKGDIAEGYSVSREKKESFPLTVTSAQKNPTAFYLCASHTGGNQPQHFGDGTRLSIL.

This clone was seen a few times. This chain joins TRBV25-1 and TRBJ2-5, with D perhaps matching TRBD1 (6 bases). This CDR3 has 16 amino acids. With 4 bases removed from V and 5 bases from J, the gap between germline ends came to 20 bases. Germline CDR1 is MGHDK and CDR2 is SYGVNS. CDR3 bases: TGTGCCAGCAGTGTACCCGCCGCAGGGGTTTTCGAGACCCAGTACTTC. Its translation is CASSVPAAGVFETQYF.

This clone was seen once. The gene calls are TRBV5-5 and TRBJ2-3; TRBD1 might be the D (5 bases). Trimming took off 2 bases at V and 2 bases at J, with 9 bases between the two ends. CDR3 size: 14 residues. CDR1 SGHKS and CDR2 YYEKEE come from the germline V gene (reference sequence). The CDR3 spells CASSLGANTDTQYF. The DNA for the CDR3 is TGTGCCAGCAGCTTAGGGGCCAACACAGATACGCAGTATTTT.

This sequence joins TRBV18 and TRBJ1-1; no definite D call. V dropped 5 bases and J dropped 0 bases, with 7 bases sitting between them. The CDR3 length is 13 residues. Germline V gene lookup returns CDR1 KGHSH and CDR2 LQKENI. CDR3 in amino acids: CASSKQLNTEAFF. The CDR3 nucleotides read TGTGCCAGCTCAAAACAGCTGAACACTGAAGCTTTCTTT.

The chain is built from TRBV7-2 and TRBJ2-1, with 9 bases that match TRBD1. The CDR3 has 18 amino acids. CDR1 and CDR2 from the germline V gene are SGHTA and FQGNSA. V lost 0 bases and J lost 0; bases outside the gene matches: 6. CDR3 in DNA: TGTGCCAGCAGCTTAGCGCTAGGGACAGGGAGCTCCTACAATGAGCAGTTCTTC. Translation gives CASSLALGTGSSYNEQFF.